This is a list of T cell receptor beta chains from one sample in a study of spatial heterogeneity in lung cancer. TCRdb processed the 5' RACE reads anew with MiXCR; each CDR3 protein has one entry. This sample has 15,000 to 20,000 distinct CDR3 sequences, with roughly 7.3% found just once. Here the sequenced sample was lung tumor tissue, taken at surgery. These TCRs come from a female donor with early-stage non-small cell lung cancer. Both conserved end residues are part of each CDR3. The order of the fields is V gene, J gene, clone size, D gene, CDR3 protein, CDR3 DNA. D genes are given only for firm matches. Clone size appears in some rows only: once, few, many, or a class for an expanded clone.

V gene: TRBV4-1
J gene: TRBJ1-5
clone size: many
D gene: -
CDR3 protein: CASSGTAGRLGNQPQHF
CDR3 DNA: TGCGCCAGCAGCGGGACGGCGGGGCGGTTAGGCAATCAGCCCCAGCATTTT

V gene: TRBV20-1
J gene: TRBJ2-5
clone size: medium-sized
D gene: -
CDR3 protein: CSARPQAETQYF
CDR3 DNA: TGCAGTGCTAGGCCGCAGGCGGAGACCCAGTACTTC

V gene: TRBV28
J gene: TRBJ1-2
clone size: many
D gene: TRBD1
CDR3 protein: CASRPTGANYGYTF
CDR3 DNA: TGTGCCAGCAGGCCTACAGGGGCTAACTATGGCTACACCTTC

V gene: TRBV12-3/TRBV12-4
J gene: TRBJ2-5
clone size: many
D gene: -
CDR3 protein: CASSLAGTVEYF
CDR3 DNA: TGTGCCAGCAGTTTAGCAGGGACCGTCGAGTACTTC

V gene: TRBV9
J gene: TRBJ1-6
clone size: -
D gene: -
CDR3 protein: CASSKGQLNSPLHF
CDR3 DNA: TGTGCCAGCAGTAAAGGACAGCTTAATTCACCCCTCCACTTT

V gene: TRBV30
J gene: TRBJ1-1
clone size: many
D gene: TRBD1
CDR3 protein: CAWNADRGLGEAFF
CDR3 DNA: TGTGCCTGGAACGCGGACAGGGGACTGGGCGAAGCTTTCTTT

V gene: TRBV30
J gene: TRBJ1-5
clone size: many
D gene: TRBD1
CDR3 protein: CAWRPKGDRTGDSPRPNQPQHF
CDR3 DNA: TGTGCCTGGAGGCCGAAGGGAGATAGGACAGGGGACTCCCCTCGCCCCAATCAGCCCCAGCATTTT

V gene: TRBV10-3
J gene: TRBJ2-5
clone size: -
D gene: TRBD1
CDR3 protein: CAINSGQGGQETQYF
CDR3 DNA: TGTGCCATCAACTCAGGACAGGGGGGACAAGAGACCCAGTACTTC

V gene: TRBV27
J gene: TRBJ1-2
clone size: -
D gene: TRBD1
CDR3 protein: CASRLGQGAEYYGYTF
CDR3 DNA: TGTGCCAGCAGACTCGGACAGGGGGCAGAATACTATGGCTACACCTTC

V gene: TRBV2
J gene: TRBJ2-1
clone size: many
D gene: -
CDR3 protein: CASSVLRTGYDEQFF
CDR3 DNA: TGTGCCAGCAGTGTATTGCGTACAGGGTACGATGAGCAGTTCTTC

V gene: TRBV5-1
J gene: TRBJ1-1
clone size: -
D gene: -
CDR3 protein: CASSSRRDTEAFF
CDR3 DNA: TGCGCCAGCAGTTCTCGTAGGGACACTGAAGCTTTCTTT

V gene: TRBV6-6
J gene: TRBJ2-2
clone size: many
D gene: -
CDR3 protein: CASSQPAGELFF
CDR3 DNA: TGTGCCAGCAGCCAACCTGCCGGGGAGCTGTTTTTT

V gene: TRBV18
J gene: TRBJ2-7
clone size: many
D gene: TRBD1
CDR3 protein: CASSPGQGPYEQYF
CDR3 DNA: TGTGCCAGCTCACCCGGACAGGGGCCCTACGAGCAGTACTTC

V gene: TRBV12-5
J gene: TRBJ2-7
clone size: -
D gene: -
CDR3 protein: CASGFYRLSYEQYF
CDR3 DNA: TGTGCTAGTGGTTTCTACAGATTGTCCTACGAGCAGTACTTC

V gene: TRBV12-5
J gene: TRBJ2-7
clone size: few
D gene: -
CDR3 protein: CASAKDGVTYEQYF
CDR3 DNA: TGTGCTAGTGCTAAGGACGGGGTAACCTACGAGCAGTACTTC

V gene: TRBV11-2
J gene: TRBJ1-1
clone size: many
D gene: -
CDR3 protein: CASSFQDWNTEAFF
CDR3 DNA: TGTGCCAGCAGCTTTCAGGATTGGAACACTGAAGCTTTCTTT

V gene: TRBV6-5
J gene: TRBJ2-5
clone size: few
D gene: -
CDR3 protein: CASSSNNPLQTQYF
CDR3 DNA: TGTGCCAGCAGTTCCAATAATCCCCTCCAGACCCAGTACTTC

V gene: TRBV6-2/TRBV6-3
J gene: TRBJ1-5
clone size: few
D gene: -
CDR3 protein: CASSYGAPNQPQHF
CDR3 DNA: TGTGCCAGCAGTTACGGGGCTCCAAACCAGCCCCAGCATTTT

V gene: TRBV7-2
J gene: TRBJ2-5
clone size: many
D gene: -
CDR3 protein: CASSRRTTLAQYF
CDR3 DNA: TGTGCCAGCAGCCGCCGGACAACCTTGGCCCAGTACTTC

V gene: TRBV6-5
J gene: TRBJ2-1
clone size: many
D gene: -
CDR3 protein: CASSYRIGKGGNEQFF
CDR3 DNA: TGTGCCAGCAGTTATAGGATCGGGAAGGGAGGCAATGAGCAGTTCTTC

V gene: TRBV4-1
J gene: TRBJ2-1
clone size: many
D gene: -
CDR3 protein: CASSQDPFGEQFF
CDR3 DNA: TGCGCCAGCAGCCAAGACCCGTTTGGTGAGCAGTTCTTC

V gene: TRBV7-8
J gene: TRBJ2-7
clone size: few
D gene: -
CDR3 protein: CASSLFSGSSYEQYF
CDR3 DNA: TGTGCCAGCAGCTTATTCTCAGGGAGCTCCTACGAGCAGTACTTC

V gene: TRBV28
J gene: TRBJ2-1
clone size: many
D gene: -
CDR3 protein: CASSLAATSINEQFF
CDR3 DNA: TGTGCCAGCAGTTTAGCAGCGACAAGCATCAATGAGCAGTTCTTC

V gene: TRBV15
J gene: TRBJ2-6
clone size: many
D gene: -
CDR3 protein: CATSRSGSGANVLTF
CDR3 DNA: TGTGCCACCAGCCGTTCCGGCTCTGGGGCCAACGTCCTGACTTTC

V gene: TRBV7-9
J gene: TRBJ1-1
clone size: many
D gene: TRBD1
CDR3 protein: CASSRRTGTEAFF
CDR3 DNA: TGTGCCAGCAGCCGACGGACAGGGACTGAAGCTTTCTTT

V gene: TRBV9
J gene: TRBJ1-3
clone size: many
D gene: -
CDR3 protein: CASSPTGVRGNTIYF
CDR3 DNA: TGTGCCAGCAGCCCGACCGGCGTCCGAGGAAACACCATATATTTT

V gene: TRBV18
J gene: TRBJ2-2
clone size: medium-sized
D gene: -
CDR3 protein: CASSGTGELFF
CDR3 DNA: TGTGCCAGCTCCGGAACCGGGGAGCTGTTTTTT

V gene: TRBV20-1
J gene: TRBJ2-7
clone size: many
D gene: -
CDR3 protein: CSVASTAYEQYF
CDR3 DNA: TGCAGTGTCGCGTCGACGGCCTACGAGCAGTACTTC

V gene: TRBV6-1
J gene: TRBJ1-2
clone size: many
D gene: -
CDR3 protein: CASANANYGYTF
CDR3 DNA: TGTGCCAGCGCTAATGCTAACTATGGCTACACCTTC

V gene: TRBV6-6
J gene: TRBJ1-1
clone size: -
D gene: TRBD1
CDR3 protein: CASNHPDREPVQAFF
CDR3 DNA: TGTGCCAGCAACCACCCCGACAGGGAGCCGGTACAAGCTTTCTTT

V gene: TRBV11-2
J gene: TRBJ1-2
clone size: many
D gene: -
CDR3 protein: CASSQDSGYGYTF
CDR3 DNA: TGTGCCAGCAGCCAAGACTCAGGATATGGCTACACCTTC

V gene: TRBV27
J gene: TRBJ2-5
clone size: many
D gene: -
CDR3 protein: CASSPPGSKETQYF
CDR3 DNA: TGTGCCAGCAGTCCCCCGGGCTCTAAAGAGACCCAGTACTTC

V gene: TRBV7-8
J gene: TRBJ2-3
clone size: many
D gene: -
CDR3 protein: CASSHGWGASTDTQYF
CDR3 DNA: TGTGCCAGCAGTCATGGGTGGGGGGCGAGCACAGATACGCAGTATTTT

V gene: TRBV29-1
J gene: TRBJ1-5
clone size: many
D gene: -
CDR3 protein: CSVSSDPNQPQHF
CDR3 DNA: TGCAGCGTTTCTTCGGATCCTAATCAGCCCCAGCATTTT

V gene: TRBV10-3
J gene: TRBJ2-5
clone size: many
D gene: -
CDR3 protein: CAISDDFSWGSGETQYF
CDR3 DNA: TGTGCCATCAGTGATGATTTTTCGTGGGGCTCGGGGGAGACCCAGTACTTC

V gene: TRBV6-6
J gene: TRBJ1-5
clone size: -
D gene: -
CDR3 protein: CASSRGRNSNQPQHF
CDR3 DNA: TGTGCCAGCAGTCGCGGGAGGAATAGCAATCAGCCCCAGCATTTT

V gene: TRBV11-2
J gene: TRBJ2-1
clone size: few
D gene: TRBD2
CDR3 protein: CASSLPGLAYNEQFF
CDR3 DNA: TGTGCCAGCAGCTTACCGGGACTAGCCTACAATGAGCAGTTCTTC

V gene: TRBV29-1
J gene: TRBJ1-1
clone size: -
D gene: -
CDR3 protein: CSVHSGVMNTEAFF
CDR3 DNA: TGCAGCGTCCATTCCGGGGTGATGAACACTGAAGCTTTCTTT

V gene: TRBV7-9
J gene: TRBJ1-6
clone size: many
D gene: -
CDR3 protein: CASSPLGGENSPLHF
CDR3 DNA: TGTGCCAGCAGCCCCCTGGGAGGGGAGAATTCACCCCTCCACTTT

V gene: TRBV4-2
J gene: TRBJ2-7
clone size: many
D gene: -
CDR3 protein: CASSQEGDEQYF
CDR3 DNA: TGTGCCAGCAGCCAAGAAGGGGACGAGCAGTACTTC

V gene: TRBV12-3/TRBV12-4
J gene: TRBJ1-4
clone size: -
D gene: -
CDR3 protein: CASSPTGLNEKLFF
CDR3 DNA: TGTGCCAGCAGCCCGACGGGGCTTAATGAAAAACTGTTTTTT